The 25 T cell receptor beta chains below all came from one sample that was sequenced in a study of T cell repertoires in cytomegalovirus infection. In TCRdb, the reads were re-called with MiXCR into one record per CDR3 protein. The profile covers about 130,000 distinct CDR3 sequences, with about 24% appearing a single time and approximately 35% taken by the ten largest. Their specific antigens are unknown. The sample taken for sequencing was PBMCs, sequenced either directly or after in vitro stimulation (not recorded which). All receptors derive from a human donor in good health (CMV status not recorded). Some clones in this sample may be carry-over from other donors' samples.

This clonotype was seen only a few times. The V gene is TRBV10-2, the J gene TRBJ2-1; D unclear. The CDR3 runs to 11 residues. Germline V CDR1 and CDR2: WSHSY, SAAADI. Trimming left V 4 bases short and J 7 bases short, with 5 bases between. CDR3 loop: CASSVANEQFF. In nucleotides, the CDR3 is TGCGCCAGCAGTGTTGCGAATGAGCAGTTCTTC.

This clonotype was detected a few times. The chain uses TRBV19 and TRBJ1-5; tentative D call: TRBD1 (6 bases). In germline, CDR1 is LNHDA, CDR2 SQIVND (reference sequence). Trimming took off 3 bases at V and 7 bases at J, with 13 bases between the two ends. The CDR3 loop spans 14 amino acids. As DNA, the CDR3 is TGTGCCAGTAGTATTCGAACAGGGAAACAGCCCCAGCATTTT. Its protein is CASSIRTGKQPQHF.

The V gene is TRBV4-1, the J gene TRBJ2-7, with 10 bases identical to TRBD2. The CDR3 totals 17 residues. CDR1 and CDR2 (germline): MGHRA, YSYEKL. V lost 1 base, J lost 3 bases, and 9 bases stayed unmatched. CDR3 DNA: TGCGCCAGCAGCCAAGCTAGACTAGCGGGTCAAAGCTACGAGCAGTACTTC. This encodes CASSQARLAGQSYEQYF.

This clonotype was picked up a small number of times. One end of the junction is discordant with germline, which a read error may explain. The gene calls are TRBV5-3 and TRBJ2-1; D ambiguous. TRBV5-3 is recorded as an ORF, its role being uncertain. There are 13 residues in the CDR3. The CDR3 reads CASSSDPSWLQFF. In DNA, the CDR3 is TGTGCCAGCAGCTCGGACCCCTCTTGGTTGCAGTTCTTC.

The chain is built from TRBV29-1 and TRBJ2-7, with D hard to call. With 6 bases removed from V and 2 bases from J, the gap between germline ends came to 11 bases. CDR3 length equals 12 residues. The germline V gene encodes CDR1 SQVTM and CDR2 ANQGSEA. CDR3 sequence: CSVLSSPYEQYF. CDR3 in DNA: TGCAGCGTCCTTAGCAGCCCCTACGAGCAGTACTTC.

The chain employs TRBV25-1 and TRBJ2-1; 9 bases line up with TRBD2. Germline V gene data show CDR1 as MGHDK and CDR2 as SYGVNS. The CDR3 is made up of 14 amino acids. V lost 4 bases to trimming and J lost 5 bases; unmatched junction nucleotides: 3. The CDR3 region is CASSVASGNNEQFF. CDR3 coding DNA: TGTGCCAGCAGTGTCGCTAGCGGGAACAATGAGCAGTTCTTC.

This clonotype was detected a few times. V gene TRBV12-3 or TRBV12-4 combines with J gene TRBJ1-1; D possibly corresponds to TRBD1 (6 bases). V was clipped by 5 bases and J by 7 bases, with 11 bases between them. This CDR3 contains 12 residues. The CDR3 DNA follows: TGTGCCAGCAGTACCGGGACACGTGAAGCTTTCTTT. This codes for CASSTGTREAFF.

The chain links TRBV12-3 or TRBV12-4 to TRBJ1-2; 8 bases line up with TRBD1. Trimming at V came to 5 bases and at J to 1 base, leaving 9 bases not matched to a gene. CDR3 length equals 16 residues. In DNA, the CDR3 is TGTGCCAGCAGTCCCAGGGTCGGACAGGGTAACTATGGCTACACCTTC. Translated, it gives CASSPRVGQGNYGYTF.

The V call is TRBV29-1, the J call TRBJ2-1; no clear D gene. Germline assignment: CDR1 SQVTM and CDR2 ANQGSEA. V dropped 4 bases and J dropped 5 bases, with 9 bases sitting between them. The length of the CDR3 is 12 residues. The CDR3 region is CSVVLADNEQFF. As DNA, the CDR3 is TGCAGCGTTGTCCTCGCGGACAATGAGCAGTTCTTC.

This clonotype was counted ten times or more. The J gene is TRBJ1-5, the V gene TRBV6-1; D is possibly TRBD1 (5 bases). The CDR3 has 13 amino acids. Germline V gene lookup returns CDR1 MNHNS and CDR2 SASEGT. The V end was cut by 6 bases, the J end by 4 bases, with 10 bases between. The CDR3 DNA reads as TGTGCCAGCAGAGAGGGACGGAATCAGCCCCAGCATTTT. Translated: CASREGRNQPQHF.

The chain combines TRBV12-3 or TRBV12-4 with TRBJ2-5; tentatively, D is TRBD1 (7 bases). This CDR3 comprises 13 residues. The V end was cut by 6 bases, the J end by 2 bases, with 10 bases between. This chain's CDR3 is CASRRGQQETQYF. Written as DNA, the CDR3 is TGTGCCAGCAGGCGGGGACAGCAAGAGACCCAGTACTTC.

V gene TRBV7-3 combines with J gene TRBJ2-5, with D possibly being TRBD2 (5 bases). This CDR3 comprises 13 residues. V lost 6 bases to trimming and J lost 1 base, with 9 bases between them. The germline V gene has CDR1 SGHTA and CDR2 FQGTGA. In nucleotides, the CDR3 is TGTGCCAGCAGTAGAGGACTCCAAGAGACCCAGTACTTC. This gives the protein CASSRGLQETQYF. Looking up the rest from reference TRBV7-3 and TRBJ2-5 gives the full variable domain: GAGVSQTPSNKVTEKGKYVELRCDPISGHTALYWYRQSLGQGPEFLIYFQGTGAADDSGLPNDRFFAVRPEGSVSTLKIQRTERGDSAVYLCASSRGLQETQYFGPGTRLLVL.

This sequence joins TRBV12-3 or TRBV12-4 and TRBJ1-5, with no clear D. The length of the CDR3 is 13 residues. V dropped 3 bases and J dropped 10 bases, with 13 bases sitting between them. CDR3 residues: CASSFGQDTPQHF. The CDR3 DNA reads as TGTGCCAGCAGTTTCGGTCAGGATACACCCCAGCATTTT.

The table lists this clonotype with a few counts. The chain uses TRBV2 and TRBJ2-1; tentatively, D is TRBD2 (6 bases). The CDR3 length is 15 residues. V lost 1 base, J lost 9 bases, and 16 bases lay in between. Per the germline V gene, CDR1 is SNHLY and CDR2 is FYNNEI. The CDR3 is CASSEEGVVSGEQFF. For the CDR3, the DNA is TGTGCCAGCAGTGAAGAAGGGGTGGTTAGCGGTGAGCAGTTCTTC.

Concerning this clonotype: A single base separates this from a much larger clone, so it may be a read error. The chain carries TRBV7-2 and TRBJ1-3; D is perhaps TRBD1 (6 bases). The germline CDR1 and CDR2 sequences are SGHTA and FQGNSA. The CDR3 sequence is 16 residues long. CDR3 protein: CASSLRRGAPGNTVYF. Written as DNA, the CDR3 is TGTGCCAGCAGCTTAAGGCGGGGGGCCCCTGGAAACACCGTATATTTT.

This clonotype showed up many times. The rearrangement links TRBV6-2 or TRBV6-3 to TRBJ2-1; D perhaps matches TRBD2 (6 bases). The CDR3 is 13 amino acids. Germline V gene lookup returns CDR1 MNHEY and CDR2 SVGEGT. The V end was cut by 6 bases, the J end by 0 bases, with 6 bases between. This CDR3 reads CASRTSSYNEQFF. CDR3 DNA: TGTGCCAGCAGGACTAGCTCCTACAATGAGCAGTTCTTC.

The J gene is TRBJ2-7, the V gene TRBV6-1; 7 bases match TRBD2. The ends lost 1 base at V and 5 bases at J; junction bases unmatched: 8. Germline loops: CDR1 MNHNS, CDR2 SASEGT. This CDR3 is built from 15 residues. CDR3 residues: CASSEGAGVSDEQYF. The CDR3 nucleotides read TGTGCCAGCAGTGAAGGGGCGGGAGTATCGGACGAGCAGTACTTC.

The rearrangement joins TRBV6-2 or TRBV6-3 to TRBJ2-2, with D hard to call. Per germline, CDR1 MNHEY and CDR2 SVGEGT. The germline V and J ends were trimmed by 5 bases and 1 base, with 14 bases remaining between them. The CDR3 length is 16 residues. The CDR3 sequence is CASSTPRARNTGELFF. CDR3 coding DNA: TGTGCCAGCAGTACCCCTCGGGCTCGGAACACCGGGGAGCTGTTTTTT.

The chain has TRBV12-3 or TRBV12-4 and TRBJ1-1; D unresolved. The V end was cut by 6 bases, the J end by 1 base, with 15 bases between. The CDR3 spans 15 residues. DNA of the CDR3: TGTGCCAGCAGACGACCAGATGTGTGGAACACTGAAGCTTTCTTT. Translated, it gives CASRRPDVWNTEAFF.

This clonotype was detected a few times. The chain couples TRBV4-1 to TRBJ1-2; D call uncertain. Germline CDR1 MGHRA, CDR2 YSYEKL. CDR3 length: 15 residues. V was clipped by 1 base and J by 0 bases, with 9 bases between them. The CDR3 spells CASSQVAPSNYGYTF. The CDR3 nucleotides read TGCGCCAGCAGCCAAGTGGCGCCGTCTAACTATGGCTACACCTTC.

This clonotype was seen a handful of times. The chain has TRBV12-3 or TRBV12-4 and TRBJ2-7; D not resolved. The V end was cut by 0 bases, the J end by 2 bases, with 11 bases between. The length of the CDR3 is 15 residues. The CDR3 sequence: CASSLADLETYEQYF. The CDR3 DNA reads as TGTGCCAGCAGTTTAGCCGATCTAGAGACCTACGAGCAGTACTTC.

The V call is TRBV4-1, the J call TRBJ1-2; TRBD1 agrees at 8 bases. From germline, CDR1 is MGHRA and CDR2 YSYEKL. The CDR3 has 15 amino acids. J lost 3 bases, V lost 1 base, and 4 bases had no gene match. In nucleotides, the CDR3 is TGCGCCAGCAGCCAAGCTGGGACAGGATACTATGGCTACACCTTC. It is translated as CASSQAGTGYYGYTF.

As for this clonotype: A far larger clone is one base from this, pointing to a likely read error. This chain connects TRBV9 to TRBJ2-1; 11 bases agree with TRBD2. CDR1 is SGDLS and CDR2 is YYNGEE in the germline V gene. V trimming: 3 bases; J trimming: 4 bases; junction bases outside the gene matches: 3. The CDR3 covers 15 residues. The CDR3 DNA is TGTGCCAGCAGCGCCGGGACTAGCGGTTACAATGAGCAGTTCTTC. Translating it yields CASSAGTSGYNEQFF.

The chain recombines TRBV6-6 with TRBJ2-7, with D perhaps assigned TRBD1 or TRBD2 (5 bases each). The germline gives CDR1 MNHNY, CDR2 SVGAGI (reference sequence). The V and J ends lost 6 bases and 6 bases respectively, with 18 bases between them. This CDR3 has 14 residues. The DNA of the CDR3 is TGTGCCAGCAGCCCCGGGACGGATTCGTCCGAGCAGTACTTC. Its translation is CASSPGTDSSEQYF.

This clonotype was found many times. The chain joins TRBV7-6 to TRBJ2-1; TRBD2 matches 12 bases. Looked up from germline, CDR1 is SGHVS and CDR2 is FNYEAQ. This CDR3 is built from 14 residues. J gave up 9 bases and V 4 bases, and 4 bases lay outside the gene matches. This CDR3 reads CASSWLAGGVEQFF. CDR3 in DNA: TGTGCCAGCAGCTGGCTAGCGGGAGGGGTTGAGCAGTTCTTC.